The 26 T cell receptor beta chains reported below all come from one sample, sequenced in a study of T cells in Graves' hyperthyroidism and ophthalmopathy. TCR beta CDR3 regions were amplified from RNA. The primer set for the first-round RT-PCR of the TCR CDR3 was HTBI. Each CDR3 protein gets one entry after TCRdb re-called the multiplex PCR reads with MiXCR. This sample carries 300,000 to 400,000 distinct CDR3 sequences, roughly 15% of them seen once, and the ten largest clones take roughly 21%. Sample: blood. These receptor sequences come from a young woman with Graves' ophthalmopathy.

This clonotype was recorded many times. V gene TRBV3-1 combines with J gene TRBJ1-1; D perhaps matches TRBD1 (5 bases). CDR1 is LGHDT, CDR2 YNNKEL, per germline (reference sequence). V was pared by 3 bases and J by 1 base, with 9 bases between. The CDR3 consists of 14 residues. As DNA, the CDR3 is TGTGCCAGCAGCCAGGGGAGGGGGAACACTGAAGCTTTCTTT. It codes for CASSQGRGNTEAFF.

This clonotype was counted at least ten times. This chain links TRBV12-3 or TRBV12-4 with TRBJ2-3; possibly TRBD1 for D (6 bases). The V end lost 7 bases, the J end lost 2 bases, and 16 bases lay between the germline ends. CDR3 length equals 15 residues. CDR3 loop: CASTLQGHSTDTQYF. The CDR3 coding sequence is TGTGCCAGCACCTTGCAGGGGCACTCCACAGATACGCAGTATTTT.

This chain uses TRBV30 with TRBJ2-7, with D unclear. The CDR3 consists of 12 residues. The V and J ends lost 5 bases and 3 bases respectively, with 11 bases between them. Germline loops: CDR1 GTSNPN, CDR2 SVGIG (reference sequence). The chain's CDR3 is CAWVTPVYEQYF. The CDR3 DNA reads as TGTGCCTGGGTAACGCCAGTCTACGAGCAGTACTTC.

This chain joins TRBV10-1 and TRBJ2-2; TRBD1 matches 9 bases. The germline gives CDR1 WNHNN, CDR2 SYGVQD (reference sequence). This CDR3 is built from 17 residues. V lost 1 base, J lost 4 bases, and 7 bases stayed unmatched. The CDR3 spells CASSEFPGTGSTGELFF. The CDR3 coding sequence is TGCGCCAGCAGTGAGTTTCCCGGGACAGGGTCCACCGGGGAGCTGTTTTTT.

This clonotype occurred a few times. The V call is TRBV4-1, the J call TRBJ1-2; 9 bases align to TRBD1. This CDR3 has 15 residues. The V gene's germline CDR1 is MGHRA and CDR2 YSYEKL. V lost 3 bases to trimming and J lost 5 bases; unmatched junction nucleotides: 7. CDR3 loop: CASSHRTGAGYGYTF. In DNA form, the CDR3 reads TGCGCCAGCAGCCACCGGACAGGGGCGGGATATGGCTACACCTTC.

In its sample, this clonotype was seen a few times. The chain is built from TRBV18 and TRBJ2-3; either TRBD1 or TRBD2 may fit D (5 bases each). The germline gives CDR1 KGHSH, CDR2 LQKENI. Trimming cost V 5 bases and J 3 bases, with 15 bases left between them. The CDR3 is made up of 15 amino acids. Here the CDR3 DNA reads TGTGCCAGCTCAACGACCGGGACCCCAACAGATACGCAGTATTTT. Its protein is CASSTTGTPTDTQYF.

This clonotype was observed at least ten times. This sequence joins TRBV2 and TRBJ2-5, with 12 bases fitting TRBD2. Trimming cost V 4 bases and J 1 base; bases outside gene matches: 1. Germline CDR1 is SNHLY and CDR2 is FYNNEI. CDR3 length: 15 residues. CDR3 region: CASSGLAGAQETQYF. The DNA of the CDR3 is TGTGCCAGCAGTGGACTAGCGGGGGCCCAAGAGACCCAGTACTTC.

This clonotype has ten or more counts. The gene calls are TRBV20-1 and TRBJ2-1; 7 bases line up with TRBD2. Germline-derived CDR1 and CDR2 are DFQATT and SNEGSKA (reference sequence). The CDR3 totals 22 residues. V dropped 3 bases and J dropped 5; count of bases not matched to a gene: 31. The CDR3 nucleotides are TGCAGTGCTAGTCCAGGGACTAACCTGATGGGGGGTGGCGAGCAAGAGAACAATGAGCAGTTCTTC. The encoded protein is CSASPGTNLMGGGEQENNEQFF.

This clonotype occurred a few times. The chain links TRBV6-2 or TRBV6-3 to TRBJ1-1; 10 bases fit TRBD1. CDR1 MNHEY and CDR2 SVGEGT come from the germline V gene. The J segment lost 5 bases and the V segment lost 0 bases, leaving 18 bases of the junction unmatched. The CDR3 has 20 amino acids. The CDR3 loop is CASSYSRQDRGISLLTEAFF. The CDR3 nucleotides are TGTGCCAGCAGTTACTCGAGGCAGGACAGGGGGATTTCTTTGTTAACTGAAGCTTTCTTT.

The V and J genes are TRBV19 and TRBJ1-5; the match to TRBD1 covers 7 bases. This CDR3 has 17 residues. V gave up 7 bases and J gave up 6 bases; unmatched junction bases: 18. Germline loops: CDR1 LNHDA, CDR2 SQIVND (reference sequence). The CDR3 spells CASTQGHRGVKTQPQHF. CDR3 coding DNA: TGTGCCAGTACCCAAGGCCACAGGGGCGTTAAAACTCAGCCCCAGCATTTT.

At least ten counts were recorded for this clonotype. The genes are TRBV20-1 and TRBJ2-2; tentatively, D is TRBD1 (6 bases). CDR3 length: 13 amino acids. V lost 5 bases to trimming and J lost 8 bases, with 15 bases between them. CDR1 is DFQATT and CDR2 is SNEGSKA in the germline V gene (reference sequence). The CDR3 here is CSAAHRVRGELFF. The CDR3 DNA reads TGCAGTGCTGCGCACAGGGTCAGGGGGGAGCTGTTTTTT.

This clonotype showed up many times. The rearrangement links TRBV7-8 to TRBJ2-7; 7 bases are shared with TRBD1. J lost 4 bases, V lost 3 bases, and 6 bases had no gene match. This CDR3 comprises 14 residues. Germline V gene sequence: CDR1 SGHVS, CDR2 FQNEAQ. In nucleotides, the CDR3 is TGTGCCAGCAGCTTGTGGGACAGACATTACGAGCAGTACTTC. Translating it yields CASSLWDRHYEQYF.

The CDR3 DNA reads TGTGCCAGCTCACCGACAGGGTATGGGGGGCCCCAGCATTTT. It encodes CASSPTGYGGPQHF. V is TRBV18 and J is TRBJ1-5; 7 bases fit TRBD1. V was clipped by 3 bases and J by 9 bases; unmatched bases: 8. The CDR3 runs to 14 residues. Germline CDR1 and CDR2: KGHSH and LQKENI. Based on the CDR3 plus reference TRBV18 and TRBJ1-5, the full variable domain is NAGVMQNPRHLVRRRGQEARLRCSPMKGHSHVYWYRQLPEEGLKFMVYLQKENIIDESGMPKERFSAEFPKEGPSILRIQQVVRGDSAAYFCASSPTGYGGPQHFGDGTRLSIL.

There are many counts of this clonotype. Written as DNA, the CDR3 is TGCAGTGCTAGAGTCGAGGGGGGACAGGGGGCTTTATACGAGCAGTACTTC. Protein product: CSARVEGGQGALYEQYF. The chain combines TRBV20-1 with TRBJ2-7; 12 positions agree with TRBD1. The V gene end was trimmed by 1 base and the J gene end by 4 bases; junction bases not matched to a gene: 11. The CDR3 is made up of 17 amino acids. CDR1 is DFQATT, CDR2 SNEGSKA, per germline (reference sequence).

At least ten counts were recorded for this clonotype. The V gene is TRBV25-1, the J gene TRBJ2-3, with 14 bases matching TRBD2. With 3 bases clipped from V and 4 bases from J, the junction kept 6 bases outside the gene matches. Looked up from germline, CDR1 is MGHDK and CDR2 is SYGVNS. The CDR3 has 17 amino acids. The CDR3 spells CASSDSTSGGVSDTQYF. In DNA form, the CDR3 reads TGTGCCAGCAGTGATTCGACTAGCGGGGGGGTATCAGATACGCAGTATTTT.

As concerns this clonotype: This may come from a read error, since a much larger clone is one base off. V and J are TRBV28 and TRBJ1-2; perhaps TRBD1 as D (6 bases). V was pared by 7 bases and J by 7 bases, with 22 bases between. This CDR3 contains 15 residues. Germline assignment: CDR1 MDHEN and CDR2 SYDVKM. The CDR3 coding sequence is TGTGCCAGCAACCCGTGGGGAGACAGGAGGTGTGGCTACACCTTC. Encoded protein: CASNPWGDRRCGYTF.

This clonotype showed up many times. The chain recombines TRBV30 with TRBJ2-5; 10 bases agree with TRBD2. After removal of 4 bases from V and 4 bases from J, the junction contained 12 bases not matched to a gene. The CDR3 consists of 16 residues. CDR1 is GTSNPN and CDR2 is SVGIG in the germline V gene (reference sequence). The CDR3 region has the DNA TGTGCCTGGAAGAGCGGGGGGGCCATAAGCTCAGAGACCCAGTACTTC. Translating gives CAWKSGGAISSETQYF.

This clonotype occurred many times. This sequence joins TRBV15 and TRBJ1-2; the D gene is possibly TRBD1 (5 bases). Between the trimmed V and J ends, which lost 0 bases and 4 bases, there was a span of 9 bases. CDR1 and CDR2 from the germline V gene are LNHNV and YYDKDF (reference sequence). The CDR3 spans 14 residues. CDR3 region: CATSRDGTAYGYTF. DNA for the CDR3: TGTGCCACCAGCAGAGATGGGACGGCCTATGGCTACACCTTC.

CDR3 amino acids: CAIRPGASYEQYF. The DNA for the CDR3 is TGTGCCATCAGACCAGGGGCGTCCTACGAGCAGTACTTC. The V and J genes are TRBV10-3 and TRBJ2-7; the D gene is possibly TRBD1 (6 bases). CDR1 is ENHRY and CDR2 is SYGVKD in the germline V gene. The germline V and J ends were trimmed by 6 bases and 1 base, with 10 bases remaining between them. This CDR3 region has 13 residues.

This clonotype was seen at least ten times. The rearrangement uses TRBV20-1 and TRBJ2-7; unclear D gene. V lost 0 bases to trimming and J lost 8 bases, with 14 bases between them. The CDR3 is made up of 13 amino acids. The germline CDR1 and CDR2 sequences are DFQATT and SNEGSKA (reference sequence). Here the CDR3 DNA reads TGCAGTGCTAGAGATTTCGCCCAGGCGAAGCAGTACTTC. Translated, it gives CSARDFAQAKQYF.

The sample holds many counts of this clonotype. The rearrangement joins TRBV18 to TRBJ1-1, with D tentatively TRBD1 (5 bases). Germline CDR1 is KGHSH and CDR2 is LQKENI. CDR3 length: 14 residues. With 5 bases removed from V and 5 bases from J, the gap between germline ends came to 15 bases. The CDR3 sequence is CASSGIRALTEAFF. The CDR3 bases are TGTGCCAGCTCAGGAATCAGGGCGCTGACTGAAGCTTTCTTT.

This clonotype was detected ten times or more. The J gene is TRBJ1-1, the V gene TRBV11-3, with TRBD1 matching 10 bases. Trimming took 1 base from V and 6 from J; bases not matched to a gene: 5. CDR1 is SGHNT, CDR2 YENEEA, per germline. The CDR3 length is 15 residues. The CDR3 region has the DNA TGTGCCAGCAGCTTAGCCACGACAGGGGGCCCTGAAGCTTTCTTT. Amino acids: CASSLATTGGPEAFF.

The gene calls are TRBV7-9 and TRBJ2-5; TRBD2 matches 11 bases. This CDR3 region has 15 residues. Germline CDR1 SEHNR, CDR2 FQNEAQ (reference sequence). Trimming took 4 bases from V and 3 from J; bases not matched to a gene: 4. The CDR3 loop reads CASSSTSGGEETQYF. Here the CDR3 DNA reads TGTGCCAGCAGCTCAACTAGCGGGGGTGAAGAGACCCAGTACTTC.

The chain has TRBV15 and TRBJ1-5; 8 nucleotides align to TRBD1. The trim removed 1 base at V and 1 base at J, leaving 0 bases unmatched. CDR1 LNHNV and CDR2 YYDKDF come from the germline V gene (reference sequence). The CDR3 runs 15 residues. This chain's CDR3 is CATSRAGGSNQPQHF. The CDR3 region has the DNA TGTGCCACCAGCAGAGCAGGGGGCAGCAATCAGCCCCAGCATTTT.

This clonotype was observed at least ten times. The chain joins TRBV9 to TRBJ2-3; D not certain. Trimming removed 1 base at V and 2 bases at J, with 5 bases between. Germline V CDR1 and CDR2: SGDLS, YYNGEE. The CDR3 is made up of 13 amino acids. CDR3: CASSVSVTDTQYF. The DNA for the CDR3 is TGTGCCAGCAGCGTAAGTGTCACAGATACGCAGTATTTT.

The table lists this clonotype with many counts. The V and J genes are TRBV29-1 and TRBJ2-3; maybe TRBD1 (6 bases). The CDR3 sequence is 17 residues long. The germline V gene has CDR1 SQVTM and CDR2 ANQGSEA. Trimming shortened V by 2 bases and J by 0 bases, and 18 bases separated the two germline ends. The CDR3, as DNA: TGCAGCGTTGAACGACAGGACCACACATTAAGCACAGATACGCAGTATTTT. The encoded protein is CSVERQDHTLSTDTQYF.